These T cell receptor beta chains were read from a single sample in a study of radiation and T cells in renal cell carcinoma. Sequencing used immunoSEQ multiplex PCR; TCRdb keeps in-frame clones, though not all of them. The sample carries some 21,000 clones, roughly half recorded once. This specimen was tumor tissue, taken from a patient whose treatment was nephrectomy without radiotherapy. The receptors shown here come from a human donor with renal cell carcinoma. The CDR3 runs from the conserved cysteine through the conserved F or W. D genes are given only for firm matches. Clone size is shown for a subset of rows, as once, few, many or a class of expanded clone.

D gene: TRBD1; J gene: TRBJ1-5; V gene: TRBV7-8; clone size: -; CDR3 protein: CASSSQGGNQPQHF; CDR3 DNA: TGTGCCAGCAGCTCACAGGGGGGCAATCAGCCCCAGCATTTT
D gene: TRBD1; J gene: TRBJ1-3; V gene: TRBV2; clone size: -; CDR3 protein: CASRDRGYGNTIYF; CDR3 DNA: TGTGCCAGCAGGGACAGGGGATACGGAAACACCATATATTTT
D gene: -; J gene: TRBJ1-2; V gene: TRBV19; clone size: once; CDR3 protein: CASSIDLATGPYGYTF; CDR3 DNA: TGTGCCAGTAGTATAGATCTAGCGACAGGTCCCTATGGCTACACCTTC
D gene: -; J gene: TRBJ1-2; V gene: TRBV6-1; clone size: -; CDR3 protein: CASSPGGRSYGYTF; CDR3 DNA: TGTGCCAGCAGCCCCGGGGGGAGAAGCTATGGCTACACCTTC
D gene: TRBD1; J gene: TRBJ2-1; V gene: TRBV6-1; clone size: -; CDR3 protein: CASSRPWGQYNEQFF; CDR3 DNA: TGTGCCAGCAGTAGACCCTGGGGACAGTACAATGAGCAGTTCTTC
D gene: -; J gene: TRBJ1-2; V gene: TRBV25-1; clone size: -; CDR3 protein: CASSGGGAGGYTF; CDR3 DNA: TGTGCCAGCAGTGGGGGAGGGGCCGGGGGCTACACCTTC
D gene: -; J gene: TRBJ2-1; V gene: TRBV7-2; clone size: few; CDR3 protein: CASSLAYNEQFF; CDR3 DNA: TGTGCCAGCAGCTTAGCTTACAATGAGCAGTTCTTC
D gene: -; J gene: TRBJ2-1; V gene: TRBV7-8; clone size: -; CDR3 protein: CASSLLVPPNEQFF; CDR3 DNA: TGTGCCAGCAGCTTACTAGTCCCCCCCAATGAGCAGTTCTTC
D gene: -; J gene: TRBJ2-1; V gene: TRBV10-3; clone size: -; CDR3 protein: CAISDWGANNEQFF; CDR3 DNA: TGTGCCATCAGTGACTGGGGGGCCAACAATGAGCAGTTCTTC
D gene: -; J gene: TRBJ2-3; V gene: TRBV7-2; clone size: -; CDR3 protein: CASSRTKGTDTQYF; CDR3 DNA: TGTGCCAGCAGCCGTACAAAGGGGACAGATACGCAGTATTTT
D gene: -; J gene: TRBJ2-7; V gene: TRBV30; clone size: once; CDR3 protein: CAWRAGVSSYEQYF; CDR3 DNA: TGTGCCTGGAGAGCTGGAGTTAGCTCCTACGAGCAGTACTTC
D gene: -; J gene: TRBJ2-3; V gene: TRBV30; clone size: -; CDR3 protein: CAWGSTDTQYF; CDR3 DNA: TGTGCCTGGGGTAGCACAGATACGCAGTATTTT
D gene: -; J gene: TRBJ2-3; V gene: TRBV27; clone size: -; CDR3 protein: CASSLGRAGADTQYF; CDR3 DNA: TGTGCCAGCAGTTTGGGCAGGGCAGGGGCAGATACGCAGTATTTT
D gene: -; J gene: TRBJ1-4; V gene: TRBV7-2; clone size: few; CDR3 protein: CASSLVTATNEKLFF; CDR3 DNA: TGTGCCAGCAGCTTAGTAACGGCAACTAATGAAAAACTGTTTTTT
D gene: TRBD1; J gene: TRBJ1-1; V gene: TRBV4-3; clone size: few; CDR3 protein: CASSQDFSRQGYTEAFF; CDR3 DNA: TGCGCCAGCAGCCAAGATTTTTCGCGACAGGGTTACACTGAAGCTTTCTTT
D gene: TRBD1; J gene: TRBJ1-1; V gene: TRBV19; clone size: once; CDR3 protein: CASRLDRAVNTEAFF; CDR3 DNA: TGTGCCAGTAGATTGGACAGGGCCGTCAACACTGAAGCTTTCTTT
D gene: TRBD2; J gene: TRBJ2-7; V gene: TRBV13; clone size: -; CDR3 protein: CASRARGGYEQYF; CDR3 DNA: TGTGCCAGCAGGGCCCGGGGGGGCTACGAGCAGTACTTC
D gene: -; J gene: TRBJ2-3; V gene: TRBV18; clone size: -; CDR3 protein: CASSPATDTQYF; CDR3 DNA: TGTGCCAGCTCACCAGCGACAGATACGCAGTATTTT
D gene: -; J gene: TRBJ1-2; V gene: TRBV4-1; clone size: -; CDR3 protein: CASSRRERGRQIHGYTF; CDR3 DNA: TGCGCCAGCAGCCGCAGGGAACGGGGACGACAGATTCATGGCTACACCTTC
D gene: -; J gene: TRBJ2-2; V gene: TRBV4-3; clone size: -; CDR3 protein: CASRRAPNTGELFF; CDR3 DNA: TGCGCCAGCAGAAGAGCCCCGAACACCGGGGAGCTGTTTTTT
D gene: -; J gene: TRBJ1-1; V gene: TRBV7-8; clone size: -; CDR3 protein: CASSHDGTEAFF; CDR3 DNA: TGTGCCAGCAGCCACGACGGGACTGAAGCTTTCTTT
D gene: -; J gene: TRBJ2-7; V gene: TRBV6-6; clone size: -; CDR3 protein: CASSPQGIYEQYF; CDR3 DNA: TGTGCCAGCAGCCCACAGGGTATCTACGAGCAGTACTTC
D gene: -; J gene: TRBJ2-3; V gene: TRBV5-4; clone size: -; CDR3 protein: CASSYDQGRTDTQYF; CDR3 DNA: TGTGCCAGCAGTTACGACCAGGGCCGAACAGATACGCAGTATTTT
D gene: -; J gene: TRBJ1-1; V gene: TRBV5-4; clone size: -; CDR3 protein: CASSPRGGFGEAFF; CDR3 DNA: TGTGCCAGCAGCCCGCGGGGGGGTTTCGGTGAAGCTTTCTTT
D gene: TRBD1; J gene: TRBJ2-3; V gene: TRBV29-1; clone size: -; CDR3 protein: CSVWDSPSTDTQYF; CDR3 DNA: TGCAGCGTTTGGGACAGCCCTAGCACAGATACGCAGTATTTT
D gene: -; J gene: TRBJ2-3; V gene: TRBV6-5; clone size: -; CDR3 protein: CASREGDSTDTQYF; CDR3 DNA: TGTGCCAGCAGAGAAGGGGACAGCACAGATACGCAGTATTTT
D gene: TRBD1; J gene: TRBJ1-5; V gene: TRBV11-2; clone size: -; CDR3 protein: CASSFGQGAGQPQHF; CDR3 DNA: TGTGCCAGCAGCTTCGGACAGGGGGCTGGGCAGCCCCAGCATTTT
D gene: -; J gene: TRBJ2-5; V gene: TRBV7-2; clone size: -; CDR3 protein: CASSYGVGVALRAQETQYF; CDR3 DNA: TGTGCCAGCAGCTACGGTGTAGGGGTGGCGCTTCGGGCTCAAGAGACCCAGTACTTC
D gene: TRBD2; J gene: TRBJ2-1; V gene: TRBV9; clone size: -; CDR3 protein: CASSVGPLAGGPNEQFF; CDR3 DNA: TGTGCCAGCAGCGTAGGTCCCCTAGCGGGGGGGCCGAATGAGCAGTTCTTC
D gene: TRBD1; J gene: TRBJ2-1; V gene: TRBV6-1; clone size: -; CDR3 protein: CASSEGVGRGHNEQFF; CDR3 DNA: TGTGCCAGCAGTGAAGGGGTGGGCAGGGGGCACAATGAGCAGTTCTTC
D gene: TRBD1; J gene: TRBJ2-7; V gene: TRBV6-5; clone size: -; CDR3 protein: CASTTWETGAYEQYF; CDR3 DNA: TGTGCCAGCACAACTTGGGAGACAGGGGCATACGAGCAGTACTTC
D gene: -; J gene: TRBJ1-2; V gene: TRBV19; clone size: few; CDR3 protein: CASSIRGQGKNYGYTF; CDR3 DNA: TGTGCCAGTAGTATAAGGGGCCAGGGGAAGAACTATGGCTACACCTTC
D gene: TRBD2; J gene: TRBJ2-3; V gene: TRBV2; clone size: -; CDR3 protein: CASSVSGGNTDTQYF; CDR3 DNA: TGTGCCAGCAGCGTTAGCGGGGGAAACACAGATACGCAGTATTTT
D gene: TRBD1; J gene: TRBJ1-2; V gene: TRBV25-1; clone size: once; CDR3 protein: CASSESGYRGIGYGYTF; CDR3 DNA: TGTGCCAGCAGTGAATCTGGCTACAGGGGGATAGGCTATGGCTACACCTTC
D gene: -; J gene: TRBJ1-5; V gene: TRBV5-1; clone size: -; CDR3 protein: CASSLDFSNQPQHF; CDR3 DNA: TGCGCCAGCAGCTTGGATTTTAGCAATCAGCCCCAGCATTTT